These 26 T cell receptor beta chains share one sample of origin, sequenced in a study of T cell changes during pregnancy in multiple sclerosis. The method was immunoSEQ multiplex PCR; TCRdb's version includes in-frame clones alone and lacks a portion of them. The sample yields tens of thousands of clones, more than 85% seen once. Sequenced material: peripheral blood, taken in the first trimester of pregnancy. The receptor set was obtained from a female donor in good health, enrolled as a control in a pregnancy study.

The chain combines TRBV28 with TRBJ2-3, with TRBD1 matching 8 bases. Germline V lookup: CDR1 MDHEN, CDR2 SYDVKM. The V segment lost 7 bases and the J segment 5 bases; nucleotides outside the gene matches: 11. The CDR3 sequence is 15 residues long. The CDR3 bases are TGTGCCAGCACCCCGTCCCCAGGGGGCAAAGATACGCAGTATTTT. Translated: CASTPSPGGKDTQYF.

The chain recombines TRBV28 with TRBJ1-1, with D possibly TRBD1 on 5 matching bases. With 4 bases removed from V and 3 bases from J, the gap between germline ends came to 6 bases. CDR1 and CDR2 (germline): MDHEN, SYDVKM. The CDR3 runs 12 residues. Here the CDR3 DNA reads TGTGCCAGCAGTTCAGGGTACACTGAAGCTTTCTTT. As protein: CASSSGYTEAFF.

V and J are TRBV11-3 and TRBJ2-1; TRBD2 aligns across 13 bases. Germline CDR1 SGHNT, CDR2 YENEEA. V trimming: 5 bases; J trimming: 4 bases; junction bases outside the gene matches: 11. The CDR3 spans 18 residues. CDR3 bases: TGTGCCAGCAGCCAACTAGCGGGAGGGAGTGTATCGTACAATGAGCAGTTCTTC. Translated, it gives CASSQLAGGSVSYNEQFF.

The V gene is TRBV7-9, the J gene TRBJ2-1; 10 nucleotides align to TRBD2. The CDR3 length is 15 residues. V lost 1 base, J lost 9 bases, and 6 bases stayed unmatched. In germline, CDR1 is SEHNR, CDR2 FQNEAQ (reference sequence). CDR3 DNA sequence: TGTGCCAGCAGCTTAGGGCTAGCGGGAGTCGCTGAGCAGTTCTTC. As protein: CASSLGLAGVAEQFF. Filled out from reference TRBV7-9 and TRBJ2-1, the complete variable domain reads DTGVSQNPRHKITKRGQNVTFRCDPISEHNRLYWYRQTLGQGPEFLTYFQNEAQLEKSRLLSDRFSAERPKGSFSTLEIQRTEQGDSAMYLCASSLGLAGVAEQFFGPGTRLTVL.

The V and J genes are TRBV5-7 and TRBJ1-1; TRBD1 is a possible D gene (6 bases). TRBV5-7 is known as an ORF, though its function is uncertain. This CDR3 is built from 16 residues. Trimming removed 0 bases at V and 0 bases at J, with 12 bases between. Here the CDR3 DNA reads TGTGCCAGCAGCTTGGTGGCAGGGGTGATGAACACTGAAGCTTTCTTT. This translates into CASSLVAGVMNTEAFF.

V is TRBV6-1 and J is TRBJ1-5; TRBD1 agrees at 9 bases. CDR1 and CDR2 from the germline V gene are MNHNS and SASEGT. The CDR3 sequence is 16 residues long. Trimming took 1 base from V and 4 from J; bases not matched to a gene: 5. For the CDR3, the DNA is TGTGCCAGCAGTGAAGGGGGACAGGGCAAGAATCAGCCCCAGCATTTT. This sequence encodes CASSEGGQGKNQPQHF.

V gene TRBV7-9 combines with J gene TRBJ2-2, with D possibly TRBD2 on 6 matching bases. Deletions cut 4 bases from V and 2 bases from J, with 17 bases between. CDR3 length: 17 amino acids. CDR1 is SEHNR and CDR2 is FQNEAQ in the germline V gene (reference sequence). CDR3 nucleotides: TGTGCCAGCAGCTCAGGGCCGGGACTTATTAACACCGGGGAGCTGTTTTTT. Translated: CASSSGPGLINTGELFF. The full variable domain, with the rest looked up from reference TRBV7-9 and TRBJ2-2, is DTGVSQNPRHKITKRGQNVTFRCDPISEHNRLYWYRQTLGQGPEFLTYFQNEAQLEKSRLLSDRFSAERPKGSFSTLEIQRTEQGDSAMYLCASSSGPGLINTGELFFGEGSRLTVL.

As DNA, the CDR3 is TGTGCCAGCTCACCGCGGACTAGCCTTTCCTACAATGAGCAGTTCTTC. It yields the protein CASSPRTSLSYNEQFF. The rearrangement links TRBV18 to TRBJ2-1; 8 bases map to TRBD2. This CDR3 has 16 amino acids. With V trimmed by 3 bases and J by 1 base, 5 bases remained unmatched. CDR1 is KGHSH, CDR2 LQKENI, per germline.

This clone occurred once. V usage is TRBV28 and J usage is TRBJ2-7; D unresolved. In germline, CDR1 is MDHEN, CDR2 SYDVKM. The CDR3 has 13 amino acids. V gave up 2 bases and J gave up 4 bases, with 9 bases separating them. The chain's CDR3 is CASSLARSYEQYF. In DNA form, the CDR3 reads TGTGCCAGCAGTTTAGCTAGATCTTACGAGCAGTACTTC.

The CDR3 DNA is TGTGCCAGCAGCCAGACCGGGACTAGCGCCCAAGAGACCCAGTACTTC. It is translated as CASSQTGTSAQETQYF. This chain uses TRBV4-2 with TRBJ2-5; 10 nucleotides agree with TRBD2. Germline CDR1 and CDR2: LGHNA and YNFKEQ. The CDR3 totals 16 residues. V lost 3 bases to trimming and J lost 1 base; unmatched junction nucleotides: 5.

This chain uses TRBV19 with TRBJ2-3; D is possibly TRBD2 (7 bases). There are 13 residues in the CDR3. Trimming removed 5 bases at V and 12 bases at J, with 18 bases between. The germline CDR1 and CDR2 sequences are LNHDA and SQIVND (reference sequence). Here the CDR3 reads CASSVGGAGTQYF. Written as DNA, the CDR3 is TGTGCCAGTAGTGTTGGGGGAGCGGGGACACAGTATTTT.

The chain combines TRBV7-9 with TRBJ1-1; 7 bases are a match to TRBD1. Trimming cost V 5 bases and J 7 bases; bases outside gene matches: 4. CDR3 size: 12 residues. Germline V gives CDR1 SEHNR, CDR2 FQNEAQ (reference sequence). In nucleotides, the CDR3 is TGTGCCAGCAGCCTTAGGACAGGTGAAGCTTTCTTT. Protein sequence: CASSLRTGEAFF.

The chain couples TRBV7-8 to TRBJ2-3; no firm D call. This CDR3 has 14 amino acids. The V gene lost 0 bases and the J gene lost 7 bases, with 11 bases spanning the gap. Germline CDR1 is SGHVS and CDR2 is FQNEAQ. The CDR3 reads CASSLALRSNTQYF. In DNA, the CDR3 is TGTGCCAGCAGCTTAGCTCTGAGGAGTAATACGCAGTATTTT.

The rearrangement joins TRBV28 to TRBJ2-7; TRBD1 might be the D (6 bases). The germline V gene has CDR1 MDHEN and CDR2 SYDVKM. The CDR3 covers 13 residues. Deletions cut 5 bases from V and 2 bases from J, with 10 bases between. CDR3 amino acids: CASSPGQPYEQYF. The CDR3 DNA reads TGTGCCAGCAGTCCGGGACAACCCTACGAGCAGTACTTC.

The chain recombines TRBV6-4 with TRBJ2-2, with TRBD1 matching over 8 bases. V gave up 4 bases and J gave up 1 base; unmatched junction bases: 2. Per germline, CDR1 MRHNA and CDR2 SNTAGT. The CDR3 loop spans 15 amino acids. Written as DNA, the CDR3 is TGTGCCAGCAGTGGAGGGACAGGGAACACCGGGGAGCTGTTTTTT. It codes for CASSGGTGNTGELFF.

The chain carries TRBV10-3 and TRBJ2-7; 8 nucleotides match TRBD1. Trimming removed 5 bases from V and 4 bases from J; junction bases left unmatched: 7. The CDR3 has 14 amino acids. Germline values: CDR1 ENHRY, CDR2 SYGVKD. The CDR3 region is CAISFGQGRYEQYF. CDR3 nucleotides: TGTGCCATCAGTTTTGGACAGGGACGGTACGAGCAGTACTTC.

CDR3 residues: CASSPRRGQDYGYTF. The CDR3 DNA is TGTGCCAGCTCACCACGAAGGGGGCAGGACTATGGCTACACCTTC. J is TRBJ1-2 and V is TRBV18, with 7 positions matching TRBD1. The CDR3 length is 15 residues. With V trimmed by 1 base and J by 3 bases, 5 bases remained unmatched. The germline V gene encodes CDR1 KGHSH and CDR2 LQKENI.

V usage is TRBV2 and J usage is TRBJ1-5; 9 positions match TRBD1. Germline CDR1 reads SNHLY; CDR2 reads FYNNEI. With 4 bases clipped from V and 5 bases from J, the junction kept 0 bases outside the gene matches. This CDR3 is 13 amino acids long. CDR3 nucleotides: TGTGCCAGCAGTGGGACAGGGGATCAGCCCCAGCATTTT. It yields the protein CASSGTGDQPQHF.

This clone was seen a single time. The V gene is TRBV18, the J gene TRBJ2-1; 7 bases are a match to TRBD2. The CDR3 covers 17 residues. V lost 1 base and J lost 0; bases outside the gene matches: 6. CDR1 and CDR2 (germline): KGHSH, LQKENI. CDR3 nucleotides: TGTGCCAGCTCACCACGACTGTCGGGAGGCTCCTACAATGAGCAGTTCTTC. Amino acid sequence: CASSPRLSGGSYNEQFF.

The chain uses TRBV2 and TRBJ1-5, with D unresolved. With 6 bases removed from V and 0 bases from J, the gap between germline ends came to 9 bases. The germline CDR1 and CDR2 sequences are SNHLY and FYNNEI. The CDR3 spans 14 residues. The CDR3 bases are TGTGCCAGCAGGGAGATCGATAGCAATCAGCCCCAGCATTTT. Its protein is CASREIDSNQPQHF.

The chain joins TRBV5-6 to TRBJ2-5; 13 nucleotides align to TRBD2. The germline V gene encodes CDR1 SGHDT and CDR2 YYEEEE. This CDR3 region has 16 residues. V shed 2 bases and J 4 bases; nucleotides not matched to a gene: 5. CDR3 DNA: TGTGCCAGCAGCTTTGGACTAGCGGGAGTTCCAGAGACCCAGTACTTC. Protein: CASSFGLAGVPETQYF. The full variable domain, in which reference TRBV5-6 and TRBJ2-5 provide the parts outside the CDR3, is DAGVTQSPTHLIKTRGQQVTLRCSPKSGHDTVSWYQQALGQGPQFIFQYYEEEERQRGNFPDRFSGHQFPNYSSELNVNALLLGDSALYLCASSFGLAGVPETQYFGPGTRLLVL.

V usage is TRBV28 and J usage is TRBJ2-7; a possible D gene is TRBD1 (6 bases). Per germline, CDR1 MDHEN and CDR2 SYDVKM. V lost 2 bases, J lost 3 bases, and 11 bases lay in between. CDR3 size: 14 residues. For the CDR3, the DNA is TGTGCCAGCAGTTTAGGGGACAACCTCTACGAGCAGTACTTC. Translated: CASSLGDNLYEQYF.

The CDR3 loop reads CASSSSGRGELFF. CDR3 DNA: TGTGCCAGCAGCTCTAGCGGGAGAGGGGAGCTGTTTTTT. The chain links TRBV7-2 to TRBJ2-2, with 10 bases lining up with TRBD2. Germline V gene sequence: CDR1 SGHTA, CDR2 FQGNSA. V shed 4 bases, J shed 8 bases, and the junction held 1 base outside the gene matches. This CDR3 is 13 amino acids long.

The CDR3 bases are TGTGCCAGCACCGAAGGGAGGGGCCTTGCCTACGAGCAGTACTTC. Residues: CASTEGRGLAYEQYF. The gene calls are TRBV7-2 and TRBJ2-7; 7 bases are shared with TRBD2. Trimming cost V 7 bases and J 2 bases; bases outside gene matches: 11. Looked up from germline, CDR1 is SGHTA and CDR2 is FQGNSA. The CDR3 has 15 amino acids.

The chain combines TRBV7-9 with TRBJ1-4; TRBD1 might be the D (6 bases). The CDR3 runs to 16 residues. Germline CDR1 and CDR2: SEHNR and FQNEAQ (reference sequence). V was cut by 2 bases and J by 6 bases, with 16 bases left in between. The CDR3 DNA reads as TGTGCCAGCAGCTTATTTCCGACAGGAACGGATGAAAAACTGTTTTTT. Protein product: CASSLFPTGTDEKLFF. Full variable domain (rest looked up from reference TRBV7-9 and TRBJ1-4): DTGVSQNPRHKITKRGQNVTFRCDPISEHNRLYWYRQTLGQGPEFLTYFQNEAQLEKSRLLSDRFSAERPKGSFSTLEIQRTEQGDSAMYLCASSLFPTGTDEKLFFGSGTQLSVL.

The chain links TRBV4-1 to TRBJ2-5; TRBD1 matches 7 bases. V lost 0 bases and J lost 5; bases outside the gene matches: 9. Germline CDR1 and CDR2: MGHRA and YSYEKL. The CDR3 has 16 residues. CDR3 loop: CASSQDLVGGAETQYF. The CDR3 region has the DNA TGCGCCAGCAGCCAAGACCTCGTAGGGGGCGCGGAGACCCAGTACTTC.